The sequence of this TCR beta chain was determined in a study of cytomegalovirus exposure and HLA in healthy donors. For the study at large: Prior work identified 95 million to 120 million unique TCR beta sequences in some 180 million T cells. Findings of the study overall: Association of a missense DCLRE1C variant with TCR beta V- and J-gene trimming was reported in a later analysis. A later examination showed that TCR association rates differed by HLA locus, with DRB1 most and HLA-C fewest.

As to this clone: Its antigen is not known.

Healthy bone marrow donors made up the donors. Germline values: CDR1 MNHNS, CDR2 SASEGT. The CDR3 loop spans 14 amino acids. Losses at the gene ends were 6 bases for V and 1 base for J; bases not matched to a gene: 3. The PCR was carried out with 60 Vbeta primers and 13 Jbeta primers. Libraries were prepared by immunoSEQ multiplex PCR; TCRdb keeps only in-frame clonotypes and omits some of them. The sample lists roughly 100,000 clones; about 72% were seen once. This receptor was identified in a woman aged 55 to 70 in good health and CMV-seropositive. Sequencing used PBMCs. This rearrangement joins TRBV6-1 to TRBJ2-7; 10 bases line up with TRBD2. The CDR3 protein is CASRVAGGSYEQYF. The CDR3 DNA is TGTGCCAGCAGAGTAGCGGGAGGTTCCTACGAGCAGTACTTC.